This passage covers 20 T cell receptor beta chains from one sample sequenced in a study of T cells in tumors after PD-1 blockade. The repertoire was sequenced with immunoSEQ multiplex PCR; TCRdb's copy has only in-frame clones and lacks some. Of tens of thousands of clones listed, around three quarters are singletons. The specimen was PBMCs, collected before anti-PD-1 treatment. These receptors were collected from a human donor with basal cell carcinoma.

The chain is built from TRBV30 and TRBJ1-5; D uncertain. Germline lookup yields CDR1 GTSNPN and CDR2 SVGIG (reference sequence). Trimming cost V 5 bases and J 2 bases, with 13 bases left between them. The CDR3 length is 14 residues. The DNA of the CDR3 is TGTGCCTGGGCAGCCAATAGAGGCAATCAGCCCCAGCATTTT. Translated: CAWAANRGNQPQHF.

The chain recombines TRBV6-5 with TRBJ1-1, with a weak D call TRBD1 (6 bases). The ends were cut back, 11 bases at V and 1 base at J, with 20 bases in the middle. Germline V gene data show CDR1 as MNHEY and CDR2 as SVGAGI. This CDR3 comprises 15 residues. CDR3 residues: CARWGRGGGNTEAFF. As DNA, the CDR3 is TGTGCCCGCTGGGGGAGGGGGGGCGGGAACACTGAAGCTTTCTTT.

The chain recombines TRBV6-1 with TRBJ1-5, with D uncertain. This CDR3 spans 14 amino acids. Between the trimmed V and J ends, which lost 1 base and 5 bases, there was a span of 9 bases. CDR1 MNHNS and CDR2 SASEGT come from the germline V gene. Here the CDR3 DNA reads TGTGCCAGCAGTGAAGATGGAATCTATCAGCCCCAGCATTTT. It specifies CASSEDGIYQPQHF.

The CDR3 DNA sequence: TGTGCCAGCAGTTTAACAGGGCTCGGAGCTGAAGCTTTCTTT. As protein: CASSLTGLGAEAFF. J is TRBJ1-1 and V is TRBV6-5; TRBD1 might be the D (6 bases). Germline V gene lookup returns CDR1 MNHEY and CDR2 SVGAGI. The CDR3 has 14 residues. Deletions cut 4 bases from V and 6 bases from J, with 15 bases between.

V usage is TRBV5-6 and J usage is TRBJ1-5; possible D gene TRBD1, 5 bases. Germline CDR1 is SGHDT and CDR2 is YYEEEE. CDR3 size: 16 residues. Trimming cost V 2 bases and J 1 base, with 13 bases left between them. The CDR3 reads CASSFRVGWSNQPQHF. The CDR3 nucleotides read TGTGCCAGCAGCTTCAGGGTGGGGTGGAGCAATCAGCCCCAGCATTTT.

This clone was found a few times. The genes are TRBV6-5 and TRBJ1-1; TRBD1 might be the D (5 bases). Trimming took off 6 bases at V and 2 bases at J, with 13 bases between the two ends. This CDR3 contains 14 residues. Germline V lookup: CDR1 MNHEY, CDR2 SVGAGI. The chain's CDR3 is CASSSGFINTEAFF. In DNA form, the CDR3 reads TGTGCCAGCAGCTCAGGGTTTATAAACACTGAAGCTTTCTTT.

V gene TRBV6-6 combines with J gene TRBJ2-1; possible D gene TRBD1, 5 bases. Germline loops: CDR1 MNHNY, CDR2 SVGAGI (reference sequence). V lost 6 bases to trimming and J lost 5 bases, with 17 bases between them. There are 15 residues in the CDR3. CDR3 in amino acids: CASSSSIGANNEQFF. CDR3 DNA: TGTGCCAGCAGCTCGTCGATTGGGGCTAACAATGAGCAGTTCTTC.

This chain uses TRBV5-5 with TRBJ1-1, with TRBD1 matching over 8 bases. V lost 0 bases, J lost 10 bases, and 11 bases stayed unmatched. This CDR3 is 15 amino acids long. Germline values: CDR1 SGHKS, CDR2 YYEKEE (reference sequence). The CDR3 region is CASSLADRGRWAAFF. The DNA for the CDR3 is TGTGCCAGCAGCTTGGCCGACAGGGGCCGTTGGGCAGCTTTCTTT.

The CDR3 loop reads CASSSGPLDKQFF. Here the CDR3 DNA reads TGTGCCAGCAGTTCCGGACCACTGGATAAGCAGTTCTTC. The chain joins TRBV6-5 to TRBJ2-1, with D uncertain. The length of the CDR3 is 13 residues. The germline CDR1 and CDR2 sequences are MNHEY and SVGAGI. V dropped 4 bases and J dropped 11 bases, with 15 bases sitting between them.

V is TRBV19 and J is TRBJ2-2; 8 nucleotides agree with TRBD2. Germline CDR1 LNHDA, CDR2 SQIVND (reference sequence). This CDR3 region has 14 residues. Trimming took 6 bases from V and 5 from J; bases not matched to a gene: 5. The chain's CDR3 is CASRRGAGTGELFF. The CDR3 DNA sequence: TGTGCCAGTAGGCGGGGGGCGGGGACCGGGGAGCTGTTTTTT.

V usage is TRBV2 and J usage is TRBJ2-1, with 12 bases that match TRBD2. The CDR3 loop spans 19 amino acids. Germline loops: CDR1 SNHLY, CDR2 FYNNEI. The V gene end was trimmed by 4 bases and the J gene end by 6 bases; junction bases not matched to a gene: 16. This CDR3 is CASSVSGTSGWDLSNEQFF. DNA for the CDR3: TGTGCCAGCAGTGTTTCTGGGACTAGCGGGTGGGACTTGAGCAATGAGCAGTTCTTC.

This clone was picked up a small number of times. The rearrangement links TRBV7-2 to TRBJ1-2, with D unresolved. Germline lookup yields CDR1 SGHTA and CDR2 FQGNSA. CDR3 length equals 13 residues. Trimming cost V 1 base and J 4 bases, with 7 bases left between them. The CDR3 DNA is TGTGCCAGCAGCTTAGGCCGAAGCTATGGCTACACCTTC. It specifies CASSLGRSYGYTF.

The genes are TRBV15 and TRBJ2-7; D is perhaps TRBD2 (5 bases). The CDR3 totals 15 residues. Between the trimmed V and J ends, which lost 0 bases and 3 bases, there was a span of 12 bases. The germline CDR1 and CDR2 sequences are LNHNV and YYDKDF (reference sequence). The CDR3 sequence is CATSRDRRAGYEQYF. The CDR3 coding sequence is TGTGCCACCAGCAGAGACAGGCGGGCAGGCTACGAGCAGTACTTC.

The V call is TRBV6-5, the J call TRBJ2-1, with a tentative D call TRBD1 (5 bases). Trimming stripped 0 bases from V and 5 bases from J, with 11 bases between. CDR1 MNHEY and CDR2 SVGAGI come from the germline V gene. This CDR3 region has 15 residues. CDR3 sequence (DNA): TGTGCCAGCAGTTACTCGAGACAGAGTCACAATGAGCAGTTCTTC. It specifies CASSYSRQSHNEQFF.

CDR3 residues: CASSEGTGRLSGNTIYF. Written as DNA, the CDR3 is TGTGCCAGCAGTGAAGGGACAGGGAGGCTCTCTGGAAACACCATATATTTT. This chain links TRBV2 with TRBJ1-3, with TRBD1 identical over 8 bases. The CDR3 spans 17 residues. The germline CDR1 and CDR2 sequences are SNHLY and FYNNEI. Trimming cost V 1 base and J 0 bases; bases outside gene matches: 5.

CDR3 nucleotides: TGTGCCAGTAGTCCAGGGGCAGGTGCCTACGAGCAGTACTTC. Protein product: CASSPGAGAYEQYF. The J gene is TRBJ2-7, the V gene TRBV19, with D possibly being TRBD1 (6 bases). V lost 5 bases and J lost 2, with 13 bases in between. This CDR3 region has 14 residues. In germline, CDR1 is LNHDA, CDR2 SQIVND (reference sequence).

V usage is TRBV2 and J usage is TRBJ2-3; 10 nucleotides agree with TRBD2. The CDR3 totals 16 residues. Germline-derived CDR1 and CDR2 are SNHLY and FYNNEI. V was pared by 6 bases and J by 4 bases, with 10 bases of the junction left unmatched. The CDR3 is CASSRTTSGEADTQYF. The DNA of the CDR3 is TGTGCCAGCAGCCGAACCACTAGCGGGGAAGCAGATACGCAGTATTTT.

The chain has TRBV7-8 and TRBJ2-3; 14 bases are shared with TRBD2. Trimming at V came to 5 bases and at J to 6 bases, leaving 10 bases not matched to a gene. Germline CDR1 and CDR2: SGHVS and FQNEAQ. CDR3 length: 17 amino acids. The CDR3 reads CASSLRTSGGFTDTQYF. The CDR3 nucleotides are TGTGCCAGCAGCCTTCGGACTAGCGGGGGGTTTACCGATACGCAGTATTTT.

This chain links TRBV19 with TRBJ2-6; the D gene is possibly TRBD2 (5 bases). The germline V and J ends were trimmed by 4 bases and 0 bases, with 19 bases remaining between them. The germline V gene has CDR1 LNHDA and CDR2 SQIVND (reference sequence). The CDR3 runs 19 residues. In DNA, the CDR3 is TGTGCCAGTAGTAGAGAATCGGGGAGCTTTCGCTCTGGGGCCAACGTCCTGACTTTC. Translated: CASSRESGSFRSGANVLTF.

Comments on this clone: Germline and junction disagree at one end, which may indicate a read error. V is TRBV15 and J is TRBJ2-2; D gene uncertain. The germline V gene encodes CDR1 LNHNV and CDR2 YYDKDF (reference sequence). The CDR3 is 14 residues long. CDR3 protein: CATTRERLTGELFF. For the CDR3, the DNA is TGTGCCACCACCAGAGAAAGGTTGACCGGGGAGCTGTTTTTT. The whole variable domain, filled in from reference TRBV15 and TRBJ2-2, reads DAMVIQNPRYQVTQFGKPVTLSCSQTLNHNVMYWYQQKSSQAPKLLFHYYDKDFNNEADTPDNFQSRRPNTSFCFLDIRSPGLGDTAMYLCATTRERLTGELFFGEGSRLTVL.